This entry lists 20 T cell receptor beta chains sequenced from one sample in a study of CD8 T cells in ankylosing spondylitis. Whole-study results and caveats: It appeared that ankylosing spondylitis blood was characterized by a TCR beta motif of several highly homologous variants.

No antigens are known for them. A single record per CDR3 protein comes from TCRdb applying MiXCR to the 5' RACE reads. The sample has 800,000 to 900,000 distinct CDR3 sequences, approximately 12% seen once. The source material was blood, either unsorted or a sorted T cell fraction (not recorded which). Receptor source: a male donor with ankylosing spondylitis.

The J gene is TRBJ1-6, the V gene TRBV27; 8 bases map to TRBD1. Germline V gene sequence: CDR1 MNHEY, CDR2 SMNVEV (reference sequence). This CDR3 has 17 residues. V lost 2 bases and J lost 7; bases outside the gene matches: 10. This chain's CDR3 is CASSLRRDQGANSPLHF. The CDR3 coding sequence is TGTGCCAGCAGTTTAAGGCGGGACCAGGGGGCCAATTCACCCCTCCACTTT.

This clonotype was seen only a few times. This sequence joins TRBV6-1 and TRBJ1-5, with no clear D. From germline, CDR1 is MNHNS and CDR2 SASEGT. This CDR3 has 13 amino acids. The V and J ends lost 0 bases and 6 bases respectively, with 6 bases between them. The CDR3 region is CASSEAPGQPQHF. The CDR3 nucleotides are TGTGCCAGCAGTGAAGCTCCGGGTCAGCCCCAGCATTTT.

The rearrangement links TRBV4-2 to TRBJ2-7; tentatively, D is TRBD2 (6 bases). Germline values: CDR1 LGHNA, CDR2 YNFKEQ. V lost 1 base, J lost 2 bases, and 9 bases lay in between. The CDR3 covers 14 residues. The CDR3 loop is CASSQGGDAYEQYF. The DNA for the CDR3 is TGTGCCAGCAGCCAAGGGGGGGATGCCTACGAGCAGTACTTC.

The chain links TRBV5-1 to TRBJ2-5; D unclear. V lost 3 bases and J lost 4, with 10 bases in between. Germline CDR1 and CDR2: SGHRS and YFSETQ. CDR3 length: 13 amino acids. The CDR3 reads CASSSNMRETQYF. Here the CDR3 DNA reads TGCGCCAGCAGCTCGAACATGCGAGAGACCCAGTACTTC.

This clonotype occurred a few times. V gene TRBV4-3 combines with J gene TRBJ2-3; D is undetermined. The ends were cut back, 0 bases at V and 6 bases at J, with 10 bases in the middle. The length of the CDR3 is 14 residues. Germline assignment: CDR1 LGHNA and CDR2 YSLEER. CDR3 protein: CASSQDLRSDTQYF. CDR3 bases: TGCGCCAGCAGCCAAGATCTTCGGTCTGATACGCAGTATTTT.

The table lists this clonotype with a few counts. CDR3 protein: CATSRDRRDQPQHF. The CDR3 DNA reads as TGTGCCACCAGCAGAGACAGGAGGGATCAGCCCCAGCATTTT. V is TRBV15 and J is TRBJ1-5, with unresolved D. The CDR3 length is 14 residues. In germline, CDR1 is LNHNV, CDR2 YYDKDF (reference sequence). V was cut by 0 bases and J by 5 bases, with 8 bases left in between.

This clonotype was picked up a small number of times. The chain joins TRBV5-1 to TRBJ2-7; D is perhaps TRBD1 or TRBD2 (5 bases each). The V gene lost 1 base and the J gene lost 0 bases, with 11 bases spanning the gap. CDR3 size: 15 residues. From germline, CDR1 is SGHRS and CDR2 YFSETQ. CDR3 sequence (DNA): TGCGCCAGCAGCTTGTCGGGGCTTAGCTCCTACGAGCAGTACTTC. Amino acid sequence: CASSLSGLSSYEQYF.

The chain is built from TRBV7-9 and TRBJ2-7; 8 bases fit TRBD2. CDR1 is SEHNR and CDR2 is FQNEAQ in the germline V gene (reference sequence). The CDR3 covers 15 residues. V was clipped by 2 bases and J by 0 bases; unmatched bases: 3. The CDR3 loop is CASSLTTSGSYEQYF. CDR3 nucleotides: TGTGCCAGCAGCTTAACCACTAGCGGCTCCTACGAGCAGTACTTC.

In its sample, this clonotype was seen a few times. This chain connects TRBV4-2 to TRBJ2-7, with 9 bases identical to TRBD1. V lost 0 bases and J lost 2; bases outside the gene matches: 2. Per germline, CDR1 LGHNA and CDR2 YNFKEQ. The CDR3 totals 15 residues. CDR3 protein: CASSQDTGGPYEQYF. CDR3 DNA: TGTGCCAGCAGCCAAGACACAGGGGGCCCCTACGAGCAGTACTTC.

This clonotype was counted only a few times. The chain is built from TRBV27 and TRBJ2-3; 9 nucleotides align to TRBD2. CDR3 length equals 17 residues. V was clipped by 2 bases and J by 6 bases; unmatched bases: 12. Germline lookup yields CDR1 MNHEY and CDR2 SMNVEV (reference sequence). CDR3 sequence reads: CASSLRLAGEGSDTQYF. Here the CDR3 DNA reads TGTGCCAGCAGTTTAAGGTTAGCGGGAGAAGGTAGCGATACGCAGTATTTT.

This clonotype has a handful of counts. The chain joins TRBV10-2 to TRBJ2-7; 14 bases are shared with TRBD2. Germline V gives CDR1 WSHSY, CDR2 SAAADI. The CDR3 is 16 residues long. Unmatched junction bases numbered 4, after V lost 4 bases and J lost 2 bases. CDR3 residues: CASSGTTSGRAYEQYF. CDR3 nucleotide sequence: TGCGCCAGCAGTGGAACGACTAGCGGGAGGGCCTACGAGCAGTACTTC.

This chain connects TRBV5-1 to TRBJ2-5; 9 bases align to TRBD1. The CDR3 has 15 amino acids. Trimming removed 3 bases from V and 5 bases from J; junction bases left unmatched: 8. CDR1 and CDR2 (germline): SGHRS, YFSETQ. The CDR3 DNA follows: TGCGCCAGCAGCTCCTGGACAGGGGACAGGGAGACCCAGTACTTC. This gives the protein CASSSWTGDRETQYF.

The chain carries TRBV6-1 and TRBJ2-1, with D maybe TRBD1 (6 bases). The V and J ends lost 9 bases and 2 bases respectively, with 14 bases between them. Germline V gene data show CDR1 as MNHNS and CDR2 as SASEGT. CDR3 length: 14 residues. The CDR3 bases are TGTGCCAGTATAAAAACAGGGACCTACAATGAGCAGTTCTTC. The encoded protein is CASIKTGTYNEQFF.

This clonotype appeared a few times. The rearrangement links TRBV7-2 to TRBJ2-5; D is ambiguous. CDR1 is SGHTA, CDR2 FQGNSA, per germline. Trimming removed 3 bases from V and 7 bases from J, with 12 bases in between. The CDR3 length is 13 residues. Written as DNA, the CDR3 is TGTGCCAGCAGCTTTAGGACGGAGTCGACCCAGTACTTC. Translating it yields CASSFRTESTQYF.

This clonotype appeared a few times. The rearrangement uses TRBV6-1 and TRBJ1-5; D unresolved. Trimming pared 5 bases from V and 9 bases from J, leaving 20 bases between. Germline V gene lookup returns CDR1 MNHNS and CDR2 SASEGT. The CDR3 covers 15 residues. CDR3 coding DNA: TGTGCCAGCAGTCCCCTTACCGGGCCAAGCGGGCCCCAGCATTTT. Translating gives CASSPLTGPSGPQHF.

Only a few counts were recorded for this clonotype. The chain recombines TRBV7-2 with TRBJ2-2, with no clear D. Germline CDR1 reads SGHTA; CDR2 reads FQGNSA. V was trimmed by 2 bases and J by 0 bases, leaving 13 bases between them. The CDR3 contains 17 residues. CDR3 in DNA: TGTGCCAGCAGCTTAAGTATATCCCACGCGAACACCGGGGAGCTGTTTTTT. It codes for CASSLSISHANTGELFF.

In its sample, this clonotype was seen a few times. This chain uses TRBV20-1 with TRBJ1-1, with 9 bases matching TRBD1. Germline V gene data show CDR1 as DFQATT and CDR2 as SNEGSKA (reference sequence). This CDR3 is built from 12 residues. J was trimmed by 5 bases and V by 6 bases; bases with no gene match: 4. This CDR3 is CSADRGYTEAFF. In DNA, the CDR3 is TGCAGTGCCGACAGGGGGTATACTGAAGCTTTCTTT.

The chain uses TRBV28 and TRBJ2-3, with D uncertain. This CDR3 contains 15 residues. Germline CDR1 reads MDHEN; CDR2 reads SYDVKM. V lost 1 base and J 0 bases, leaving 8 bases between the germline ends. The CDR3 here is CASSLSFLSTDTQYF. The CDR3 DNA reads as TGTGCCAGCAGTTTATCTTTTCTTAGCACAGATACGCAGTATTTT. Together with reference TRBV28 and TRBJ2-3, the CDR3 gives the full variable domain: DVKVTQSSRYLVKRTGEKVFLECVQDMDHENMFWYRQDPGLGLRLIYFSYDVKMKEKGDIPEGYSVSREKKERFSLILESASTNQTSMYLCASSLSFLSTDTQYFGPGTRLTVL.

This clonotype came up many times. The genes are TRBV29-1 and TRBJ2-7, with D tentatively TRBD1 or TRBD2 (5 bases each). Germline CDR1 is SQVTM and CDR2 is ANQGSEA. The ends were cut back, 6 bases at V and 9 bases at J, with 12 bases in the middle. This CDR3 is built from 10 residues. As DNA, the CDR3 is TGCAGCGTAGGGACCGGTCGGCAGTACTTC. Its translation is CSVGTGRQYF.

This clonotype has a handful of counts. The CDR3 reads CSAQSGQVYTEAFF. The CDR3 DNA follows: TGCAGTGCTCAATCGGGGCAGGTCTACACTGAAGCTTTCTTT. The V call is TRBV20-1, the J call TRBJ1-1; D is perhaps TRBD1 (5 bases). Germline assignment: CDR1 DFQATT and CDR2 SNEGSKA (reference sequence). The CDR3 runs to 14 residues. The germline V and J ends were trimmed by 5 bases and 3 bases, with 16 bases remaining between them.